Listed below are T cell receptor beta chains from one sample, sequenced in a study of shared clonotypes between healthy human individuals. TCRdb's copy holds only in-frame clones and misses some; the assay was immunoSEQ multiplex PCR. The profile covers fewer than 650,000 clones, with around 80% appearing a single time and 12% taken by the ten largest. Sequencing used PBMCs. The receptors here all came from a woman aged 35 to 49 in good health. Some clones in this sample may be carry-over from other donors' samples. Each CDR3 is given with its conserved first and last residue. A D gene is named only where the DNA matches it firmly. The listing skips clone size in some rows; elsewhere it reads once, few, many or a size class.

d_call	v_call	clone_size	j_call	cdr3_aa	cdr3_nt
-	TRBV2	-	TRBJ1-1	CASRIVMNTEAFF	TGTGCCAGCAGAATAGTGATGAACACTGAAGCTTTCTTT
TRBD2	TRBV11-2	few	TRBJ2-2	CASSTRTSGDGELFF	TGTGCCAGCAGCACGAGGACTAGCGGGGACGGGGAGCTGTTTTTT
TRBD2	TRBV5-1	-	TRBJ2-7	CASSLARGSLEGEQYF	TGCGCCAGCAGCTTGGCTCGCGGGAGCCTCGAAGGTGAGCAGTACTTC
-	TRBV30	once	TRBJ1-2	CAWSLRSWGYTF	TGTGCCTGGAGTCTCCGAAGCTGGGGCTACACCTTC
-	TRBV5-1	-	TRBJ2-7	CATSVGGALREQYF	TGCGCCACTTCGGTGGGGGGGGCCCTTAGGGAGCAGTACTTC
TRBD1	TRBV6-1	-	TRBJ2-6	CASSGQGAWGANVLTF	TGTGCCAGCAGTGGCCAGGGGGCGTGGGGGGCCAACGTCCTGACTTTC
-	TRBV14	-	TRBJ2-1	CASSQEYFGNEQFF	TGTGCCAGCAGCCAAGAGTATTTCGGGAATGAGCAGTTCTTC
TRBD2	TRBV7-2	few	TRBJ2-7	CASSIRSGRSEQYF	TGTGCCAGCAGCATAAGGAGCGGGAGGAGTGAGCAGTACTTC
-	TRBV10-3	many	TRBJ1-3	CAISPEMNTIYF	TGTGCCATCAGCCCCGAGATGAACACCATATATTTT
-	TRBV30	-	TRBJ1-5	CAWSRGSSNQPQHF	TGTGCCTGGAGTCGAGGGAGTAGCAATCAGCCCCAGCATTTT
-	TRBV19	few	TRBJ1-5	CASSIGFRDQPQHF	TGTGCCAGTAGTATCGGATTCCGAGATCAGCCCCAGCATTTT
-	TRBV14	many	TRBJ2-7	CASSPVPYEQYF	TGTGCCAGCAGCCCGGTGCCCTACGAGCAGTACTTC
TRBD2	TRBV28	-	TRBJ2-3	CASSETSGSLDWTDTQYF	TGTGCCAGCAGCGAGACTAGCGGGAGTTTGGATTGGACAGATACGCAGTATTTT
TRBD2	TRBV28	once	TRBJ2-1	CASSPWESGGPNEQFF	TGTGCCAGCAGTCCCTGGGAAAGCGGGGGGCCCAATGAGCAGTTCTTC
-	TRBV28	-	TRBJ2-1	CASSLGASSYNEQFF	TGTGCCAGCAGTTTAGGGGCAAGCTCCTACAATGAGCAGTTCTTC
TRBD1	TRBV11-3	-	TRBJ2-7	CASSRRTGGEDEQYF	TGTGCCAGCAGCCGCCGGACAGGGGGTGAGGACGAGCAGTACTTC
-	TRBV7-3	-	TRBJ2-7	CASSFEYGSEQYF	TGTGCCAGCAGCTTCGAGTATGGCTCCGAGCAGTACTTC
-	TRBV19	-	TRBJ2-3	CASSSFTDTQYF	TGTGCCAGTAGTTCGTTCACAGATACGCAGTATTTT
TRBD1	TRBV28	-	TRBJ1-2	CASRGTAHYGYTF	TGTGCCAGCAGAGGGACAGCGCACTATGGCTACACCTTC
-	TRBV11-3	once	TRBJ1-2	CASSLSSGYGYTF	TGTGCCAGCAGCCTATCGAGTGGGTATGGCTACACCTTC
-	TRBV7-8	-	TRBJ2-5	CASSLAWGRSGETQYF	TGTGCCAGCAGCTTAGCGTGGGGAAGGTCTGGCGAGACCCAGTACTTC
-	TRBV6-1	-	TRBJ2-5	CASSEDGEETQYF	TGTGCCAGCAGTGAGGACGGGGAAGAGACCCAGTACTTC
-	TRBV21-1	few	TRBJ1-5	CASSIRGPRQGDQPQHF	TGTGCCAGCAGCATCCGCGGACCCAGACAGGGCGATCAGCCCCAGCATTTT
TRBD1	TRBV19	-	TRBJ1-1	CASSPGTGMNTEAFF	TGTGCCAGTAGTCCTGGGACAGGGATGAACACTGAAGCTTTCTTT
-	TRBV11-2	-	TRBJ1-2	CASSLGEGIYGYTF	TGTGCCAGCAGCCTGGGGGAAGGGATCTATGGCTACACCTTC
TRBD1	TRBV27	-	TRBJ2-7	CASTGIRGQQVQYF	TGTGCCAGCACCGGAATCAGGGGGCAACAGGTGCAGTACTTC
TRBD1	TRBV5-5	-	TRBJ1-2	CASSLNPGQLNYGYTF	TGTGCCAGCAGCTTGAATCCGGGACAGCTGAACTATGGCTACACCTTC
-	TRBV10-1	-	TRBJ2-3	CASMGGTDTQYF	TGCGCCAGCATGGGGGGCACAGATACGCAGTATTTT
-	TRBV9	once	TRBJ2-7	CASSVGPGPLYEQYF	TGTGCCAGCAGCGTGGGTCCGGGACCCCTTTACGAGCAGTACTTC
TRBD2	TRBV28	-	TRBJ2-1	CASSLAGMASGSYNEQFF	TGTGCCAGCAGTTTAGCGGGTATGGCTAGCGGATCCTACAATGAGCAGTTCTTC
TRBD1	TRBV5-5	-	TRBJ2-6	CASSLDRGTGANVLTF	TGTGCCAGCAGCTTGGACAGGGGGACTGGGGCCAACGTCCTGACTTTC
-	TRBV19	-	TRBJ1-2	CASESRRTSGDGYTF	TGTGCCAGTGAATCCAGGAGGACGTCGGGCGATGGCTACACCTTC
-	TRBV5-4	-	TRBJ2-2	CASSLPQITGELFF	TGTGCCAGCAGCTTGCCGCAGATCACCGGGGAGCTGTTTTTT
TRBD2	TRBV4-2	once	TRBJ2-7	CASSQDIAAGGQYEQYF	TGTGCCAGCAGCCAAGATATCGCAGCGGGAGGGCAATACGAGCAGTACTTC
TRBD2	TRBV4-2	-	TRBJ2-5	CASSQGTSGRGAQETQYF	TGTGCCAGCAGCCAAGGGACTAGCGGGAGAGGGGCCCAAGAGACCCAGTACTTC
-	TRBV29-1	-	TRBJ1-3	CSVDRGNTIYF	TGCAGCGTAGACCGTGGAAACACCATATATTTT
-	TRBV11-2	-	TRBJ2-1	CASSLVIRTEQFF	TGTGCCAGCAGCTTAGTTATTCGGACTGAGCAGTTCTTC
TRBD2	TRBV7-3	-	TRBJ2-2	CASSFGSGFTGELFF	TGTGCCAGCAGCTTTGGTAGCGGGTTCACCGGGGAGCTGTTTTTT
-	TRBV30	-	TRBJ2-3	CAWSVSLHRPDTQYF	TGTGCCTGGAGTGTATCCCTCCACCGGCCAGATACGCAGTATTTT
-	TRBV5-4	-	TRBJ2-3	CASSLAGGPFTDTQYF	TGTGCCAGCAGCTTGGCGGGGGGCCCCTTCACAGATACGCAGTATTTT